The present entry profiles one TCR beta chain with its context. Its antigen is as yet unknown. The V gene end was trimmed by 6 bases and the J gene end by 9 bases; junction bases not matched to a gene: 8. CDR1 and CDR2 from the germline V gene are MGHRA and YSYEKL. The CDR3 has 15 amino acids. CD45RO-negative CD8 cells positively selected for CCR7 made up the naive population, which excluded terminally differentiated effector memory CD45RA+ cells. This sample was included in a study of shared clonotypes between healthy human individuals. The wider study: Three plates each covered CD4 naive and memory; CD8 naive two, CD8 memory one. Whole-study findings and limits: Among donors, sharing of clonotypes was expected to be affected by sequencing depth. What limited the represented genetic and exposure-history diversity was the small number of donors.

Sorted subsets were amplified in replicate PCRs using 200 ng DNA, 32,000 or so T cell genomes. The repertoire was sequenced with immunoSEQ multiplex PCR; TCRdb's copy has only in-frame clones and lacks some. The table records under 700,000 clones, roughly 96% of them present only once. The clonotype was recovered from a woman in her thirties in good health. The V and J genes are TRBV4-1 and TRBJ2-1, with 13 positions matching TRBD2. Sequenced input: naive CD8+ T cells sorted from blood. The CDR3: CASRLTSGRAAEQFF. For the CDR3, the DNA is TGCGCCAGCAGACTCACTAGCGGGAGGGCCGCTGAGCAGTTCTTC.